This TCR beta chain was found in a study of OX40 agonist ivuxolimab in advanced cancers. Study details: As their treatment, patients were administered ivuxolimab, an agonistic anti-OX40 (CD134) antibody. Study-level points and caveats: Partly responding patients at 0.1-3.0 mg/kg showed some of the smallest clonal expansion.

About this clone: Its cognate antigen is unknown.

The CDR3 totals 14 residues. Trimming took 3 bases from V and 8 from J, leaving 14 bases between them. CDR1 and CDR2 from the germline V gene are MGHRA and YSYEKL. Here immunoSEQ multiplex PCR was the method, and the copy in TCRdb shows in-frame clones only, minus some. The repertoire consists of 67,000 or so clones, with around nine tenths occurring once and the leading ten covering approximately 1.1%. This chain connects TRBV4-1 to TRBJ2-4; tentatively, D is TRBD2 (6 bases). This clonotype was obtained from an adult with an advanced solid tumor such as melanoma, head and neck, liver or kidney cancer. The specimen was CD4+ or CD8+ T cells sorted from blood, collected in a trial of the OX40 agonist ivuxolimab. CDR3 bases: TGCGCCAGCAGCCAGGGGGGAGTTGGGGACATTCAGTACTTC. Residues: CASSQGGVGDIQYF.